This TCR beta chain was identified during a study of cytomegalovirus exposure and HLA in healthy donors. Across the study: HLA-typed donors contributed some 87 million unique TCRs, which were held in an early data release.

A remark on this clone: As yet, its antigen is unknown.

Primers: 60 Vbeta forward and 13 Jbeta reverse. TCRdb's table, derived via immunoSEQ multiplex PCR, lists solely in-frame clones and lacks some. The table includes some 150,000 clones, around 78% detected once. V was clipped by 5 bases and J by 4 bases, with 12 bases between them. This CDR3 spans 13 amino acids. Germline V gene lookup returns CDR1 GTSNPN and CDR2 SVGIG (reference sequence). Study-wide results and limits: The availability of immune exposure information extended only to CMV serostatus. The authors enumerated around 150 TCR beta chains as linked to cytomegalovirus.

Sequenced material: PBMCs. The receptor's source is a woman in her 30s in good health and CMV-seropositive. The chain employs TRBV30 and TRBJ1-3; perhaps TRBD1 as D (5 bases). The CDR3, as DNA: TGTGCCTGGGACCGGGGGAAAGGAAACACCATATATTTT. It yields the protein CAWDRGKGNTIYF.